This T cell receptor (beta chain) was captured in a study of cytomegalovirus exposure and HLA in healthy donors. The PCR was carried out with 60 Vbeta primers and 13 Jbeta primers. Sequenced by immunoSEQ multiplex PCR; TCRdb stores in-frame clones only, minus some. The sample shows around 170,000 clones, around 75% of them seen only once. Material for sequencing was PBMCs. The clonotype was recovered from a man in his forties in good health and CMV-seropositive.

CDR3 DNA sequence: TGTGCCAGCAGCCGATCTTCGGGGGTACTGTACGAGCAGTACTTC. Encoded protein: CASSRSSGVLYEQYF. The chain recombines TRBV14 with TRBJ2-7; possible D gene TRBD2, 6 bases. CDR1 is SGHDN, CDR2 FVKESK, per germline. The CDR3 length is 15 residues. V lost 4 bases and J 4 bases, leaving 17 bases between the germline ends.